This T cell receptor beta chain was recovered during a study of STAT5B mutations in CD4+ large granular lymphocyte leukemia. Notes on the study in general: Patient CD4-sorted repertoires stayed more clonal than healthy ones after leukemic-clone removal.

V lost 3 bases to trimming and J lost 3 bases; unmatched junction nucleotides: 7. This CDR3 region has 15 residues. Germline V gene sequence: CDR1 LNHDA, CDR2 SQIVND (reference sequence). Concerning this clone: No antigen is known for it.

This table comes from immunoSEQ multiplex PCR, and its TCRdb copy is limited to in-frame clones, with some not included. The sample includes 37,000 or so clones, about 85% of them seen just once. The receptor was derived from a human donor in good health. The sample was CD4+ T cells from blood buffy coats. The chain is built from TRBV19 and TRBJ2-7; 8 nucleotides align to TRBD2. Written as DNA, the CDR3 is TGTGCCAGTAGTATCGTTAGCGGGAAGAACTACGAGCAGTACTTC. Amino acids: CASSIVSGKNYEQYF.